Listed below are T cell receptor beta chains from one sample, sequenced in a study of blood T cells in healthy people across ages. TCRdb itself ran the 5' RACE reads through MiXCR, one entry per CDR3 protein. The sample carries about 1.1 million distinct CDR3 sequences, less than 45% recorded once. The sample comprised blood. The receptors derive from a man aged 18 to 30 in good health. The CDR3 runs from the conserved cysteine through the conserved F or W. Fields, in order: J gene, clone size, D gene, V gene, CDR3 protein, CDR3 DNA. A D gene is named only where the DNA matches it firmly. Size tells how often a clone was seen (once, few, many) or the class of an expanded clone, and some rows leave it out.

j_gene: TRBJ2-5
abundance: .
d_gene: .
v_gene: TRBV20-1
CDR3aa: CSARDPGQQTQYF
CDR3nt: TGCAGTGCTAGAGATCCAGGGCAACAGACCCAGTACTTC

j_gene: TRBJ2-7
abundance: few
d_gene: TRBD1
v_gene: TRBV20-1
CDR3aa: CSASGQGLQYF
CDR3nt: TGCAGTGCTAGCGGACAGGGCCTGCAGTACTTC

j_gene: TRBJ2-7
abundance: .
d_gene: .
v_gene: TRBV6-1
CDR3aa: CASSGTRGSYEQYF
CDR3nt: TGTGCCAGCAGTGGAACCAGGGGATCCTACGAGCAGTACTTC

j_gene: TRBJ2-5
abundance: .
d_gene: .
v_gene: TRBV5-1
CDR3aa: CASSYQNQETQYF
CDR3nt: TGCGCCAGCAGCTACCAAAACCAAGAGACCCAGTACTTC

j_gene: TRBJ2-7
abundance: many
d_gene: .
v_gene: TRBV3-1
CDR3aa: CASSQLYEQYF
CDR3nt: TGTGCCAGCAGCCAACTCTACGAGCAGTACTTC

j_gene: TRBJ2-3
abundance: .
d_gene: TRBD2
v_gene: TRBV20-1
CDR3aa: CSQKRGSSTDTQYF
CDR3nt: TGCAGTCAAAAGCGGGGATCTAGCACAGATACGCAGTATTTT

j_gene: TRBJ1-1
abundance: .
d_gene: TRBD1
v_gene: TRBV20-1
CDR3aa: CSAIANRGGGTEAFF
CDR3nt: TGCAGTGCTATTGCCAACAGGGGAGGCGGCACTGAAGCTTTCTTT

j_gene: TRBJ1-4
abundance: few
d_gene: .
v_gene: TRBV4-1
CDR3aa: CASSQDMGDRKLFF
CDR3nt: TGCGCCAGCAGCCAAGATATGGGGGATCGTAAACTGTTTTTT

j_gene: TRBJ1-1
abundance: .
d_gene: .
v_gene: TRBV5-1
CDR3aa: CASSPDSTTEAFF
CDR3nt: TGCGCCAGCAGCCCCGATAGCACCACAGAAGCTTTCTTT

j_gene: TRBJ2-1
abundance: .
d_gene: .
v_gene: TRBV7-2
CDR3aa: CASSAILDNEQFF
CDR3nt: TGTGCCAGCAGCGCGATCCTCGACAATGAGCAGTTCTTC

j_gene: TRBJ1-4
abundance: .
d_gene: .
v_gene: TRBV12-3/TRBV12-4
CDR3aa: CASGRVQKNEKLFF
CDR3nt: TGTGCCAGCGGTAGGGTCCAGAAAAATGAAAAACTGTTTTTT

j_gene: TRBJ2-1
abundance: few
d_gene: .
v_gene: TRBV20-1
CDR3aa: CSARPEISYNEQFF
CDR3nt: TGCAGTGCAAGACCGGAGATCTCCTACAATGAGCAGTTCTTC

j_gene: TRBJ1-4
abundance: .
d_gene: .
v_gene: TRBV5-1
CDR3aa: CASSLGTATRLGNEKLFF
CDR3nt: TGCGCCAGCAGCTTGGGGACCGCCACAAGATTGGGGAATGAAAAACTGTTTTTT

j_gene: TRBJ2-1
abundance: many
d_gene: TRBD2
v_gene: TRBV12-3/TRBV12-4
CDR3aa: CASSLGLAGPYNEQFF
CDR3nt: TGTGCCAGCAGTTTAGGGCTAGCGGGCCCCTACAATGAGCAGTTCTTC

j_gene: TRBJ2-2
abundance: once
d_gene: .
v_gene: TRBV9
CDR3aa: CASSVEVFGTGELFF
CDR3nt: TGTGCCAGCAGCGTAGAGGTATTCGGGACCGGGGAGCTGTTTTTT

j_gene: TRBJ1-3
abundance: .
d_gene: .
v_gene: TRBV12-3/TRBV12-4
CDR3aa: CATRTDSGNTIYF
CDR3nt: TGTGCCACCCGGACTGACTCTGGAAACACCATATATTTT

j_gene: TRBJ1-2
abundance: many
d_gene: TRBD1
v_gene: TRBV27
CDR3aa: CASSLLGQGSYDGYTF
CDR3nt: TGTGCCAGCAGTTTACTAGGACAGGGAAGTTATGATGGCTACACCTTC

j_gene: TRBJ2-4
abundance: .
d_gene: .
v_gene: TRBV9
CDR3aa: CASSVGPVQGKNIQYF
CDR3nt: TGTGCCAGCAGCGTAGGGCCAGTCCAGGGGAAAAACATTCAGTACTTC

j_gene: TRBJ1-2
abundance: .
d_gene: .
v_gene: TRBV6-2/TRBV6-3
CDR3aa: CASSNSDRGYTF
CDR3nt: TGTGCCAGCAGTAACTCAGACAGGGGCTACACCTTC

j_gene: TRBJ2-2
abundance: few
d_gene: TRBD2
v_gene: TRBV4-2
CDR3aa: CASSQDPSGGWTGELFF
CDR3nt: TGTGCCAGCAGCCAAGATCCTAGCGGGGGATGGACCGGGGAGCTGTTTTTT

j_gene: TRBJ1-1
abundance: .
d_gene: .
v_gene: TRBV5-5
CDR3aa: CASSLVEWGTEAFF
CDR3nt: TGTGCCAGCAGCTTGGTGGAGTGGGGGACTGAAGCTTTCTTT

j_gene: TRBJ2-3
abundance: .
d_gene: TRBD2
v_gene: TRBV18
CDR3aa: CASSPAVAGSTDTQYF
CDR3nt: TGTGCCAGCTCCCCGGCGGTAGCGGGGAGCACAGATACGCAGTATTTT

j_gene: TRBJ2-1
abundance: .
d_gene: .
v_gene: TRBV2
CDR3aa: CASSVEGPGNEQFF
CDR3nt: TGTGCCAGCAGTGTCGAGGGACCTGGAAATGAGCAGTTCTTC

j_gene: TRBJ1-5
abundance: .
d_gene: TRBD1
v_gene: TRBV12-3/TRBV12-4
CDR3aa: CASRGTGTGSNQPQHF
CDR3nt: TGTGCCAGCAGAGGGACCGGGACAGGTAGCAATCAGCCCCAGCATTTT

j_gene: TRBJ2-2
abundance: few
d_gene: .
v_gene: TRBV4-2
CDR3aa: CASSQDSATGELFF
CDR3nt: TGTGCCAGCAGCCAAGATAGCGCCACCGGGGAGCTGTTTTTT

j_gene: TRBJ2-5
abundance: .
d_gene: .
v_gene: TRBV12-3/TRBV12-4
CDR3aa: CASSTGGRVNEQYF
CDR3nt: TGTGCCAGCAGTACCGGGGGTCGAGTCAATGAGCAGTACTTC

j_gene: TRBJ2-5
abundance: few
d_gene: .
v_gene: TRBV5-1
CDR3aa: CASSGGLNEQYF
CDR3nt: TGCGCCAGCAGCGGGGGCCTCAATGAGCAGTACTTC

j_gene: TRBJ2-7
abundance: .
d_gene: .
v_gene: TRBV6-2/TRBV6-3
CDR3aa: CASRGSPYEQYF
CDR3nt: TGTGCCAGCCGAGGATCCCCCTACGAGCAGTACTTC

j_gene: TRBJ1-2
abundance: few
d_gene: .
v_gene: TRBV6-2/TRBV6-3
CDR3aa: CASSYDGGTLLGYTF
CDR3nt: TGTGCCAGCAGTTACGACGGGGGGACGCTCCTTGGCTACACCTTC

j_gene: TRBJ1-1
abundance: few
d_gene: .
v_gene: TRBV30
CDR3aa: CAWSVITEAFF
CDR3nt: TGTGCCTGGAGTGTAATCACTGAAGCTTTCTTT

j_gene: TRBJ1-1
abundance: .
d_gene: .
v_gene: TRBV6-2/TRBV6-3
CDR3aa: CASSHSPTNTEAFF
CDR3nt: TGTGCCAGCAGTCACTCGCCAACGAACACTGAAGCTTTCTTT

j_gene: TRBJ2-7
abundance: .
d_gene: .
v_gene: TRBV28
CDR3aa: CASSFNFSSYNEQYF
CDR3nt: TGTGCCAGCAGTTTTAACTTCAGCTCCTACAATGAGCAGTACTTC

j_gene: TRBJ1-3
abundance: .
d_gene: .
v_gene: TRBV4-1
CDR3aa: CASSQVSLRAGNTIYF
CDR3nt: TGCGCCAGCAGCCAAGTTTCCCTCAGGGCTGGAAACACCATATATTTT

j_gene: TRBJ2-1
abundance: few
d_gene: TRBD2
v_gene: TRBV7-8
CDR3aa: CASSRLLAGEPLVNEQFF
CDR3nt: TGTGCCAGCAGCCGACTACTAGCGGGGGAACCCTTAGTGAATGAGCAGTTCTTC

j_gene: TRBJ2-5
abundance: .
d_gene: TRBD2
v_gene: TRBV6-5
CDR3aa: CASSYTWTSGVQETQYF
CDR3nt: TGTGCCAGCAGTTACACTTGGACTAGCGGGGTCCAAGAGACCCAGTACTTC

j_gene: TRBJ2-1
abundance: few
d_gene: .
v_gene: TRBV4-2
CDR3aa: CASSQMYAGVNEQFF
CDR3nt: TGTGCCAGCAGCCAAATGTATGCAGGGGTCAATGAGCAGTTCTTC

j_gene: TRBJ1-1
abundance: many
d_gene: .
v_gene: TRBV12-3/TRBV12-4
CDR3aa: CASSSSTEAFF
CDR3nt: TGTGCCAGCTCATCCTCCACTGAAGCTTTCTTT

j_gene: TRBJ1-2
abundance: .
d_gene: TRBD1
v_gene: TRBV9
CDR3aa: CASSEGQGVNYGYTF
CDR3nt: TGTGCCAGCAGCGAAGGACAGGGAGTAAACTATGGCTACACCTTC

j_gene: TRBJ2-3
abundance: few
d_gene: .
v_gene: TRBV20-1
CDR3aa: CSARDRNRAEVDTQYF
CDR3nt: TGCAGTGCTAGAGACCGAAACAGGGCCGAGGTAGATACGCAGTATTTT

j_gene: TRBJ2-5
abundance: .
d_gene: .
v_gene: TRBV20-1
CDR3aa: CSARDSGTVEQETQYF
CDR3nt: TGCAGTGCTAGAGATTCTGGAACAGTCGAACAAGAGACCCAGTACTTC

j_gene: TRBJ2-5
abundance: few
d_gene: .
v_gene: TRBV12-3/TRBV12-4
CDR3aa: CASSFFQGPQIRRIGWIETQYF
CDR3nt: TGTGCCAGCAGTTTTTTTCAAGGTCCGCAAATTAGACGGATAGGTTGGATAGAGACCCAGTACTTC

j_gene: TRBJ1-5
abundance: .
d_gene: .
v_gene: TRBV12-3/TRBV12-4
CDR3aa: CAISTGSNRPQHF
CDR3nt: TGTGCCATCTCGACAGGTAGCAATCGGCCCCAGCATTTT

j_gene: TRBJ2-5
abundance: .
d_gene: TRBD1
v_gene: TRBV7-2
CDR3aa: CAGSLDLGQVETQYF
CDR3nt: TGTGCCGGCAGCTTAGACCTCGGACAGGTAGAGACCCAGTACTTC

j_gene: TRBJ2-7
abundance: .
d_gene: TRBD2
v_gene: TRBV2
CDR3aa: CASSGALAVSSYEQYF
CDR3nt: TGTGCCAGCAGTGGGGCCCTAGCGGTGAGCTCCTACGAGCAGTACTTC

j_gene: TRBJ1-5
abundance: few
d_gene: .
v_gene: TRBV12-3/TRBV12-4
CDR3aa: CASSLGGLFSNQPQHF
CDR3nt: TGTGCCAGCAGTTTGGGGGGGCTGTTTAGCAATCAGCCCCAGCATTTT

j_gene: TRBJ2-2
abundance: .
d_gene: TRBD1
v_gene: TRBV12-3/TRBV12-4
CDR3aa: CASSSNRGTNTGELLF
CDR3nt: TGTGCCAGCAGTTCCAACAGGGGTACGAACACCGGGGAGCTGCTTTTT